A single sample gave rise to the 27 T cell receptor beta chains below, sequenced in a study of beta chain features in type 1 diabetes. Expressed TCRB transcripts were sequenced, since all the RNA that had been isolated was reverse transcribed. This table comes from immunoSEQ multiplex PCR, and its TCRdb copy is limited to in-frame clones, with some not included. The repertoire holds some 22,000 clones, with 60% to 75% as singletons. The specimen sequenced was Tregs from blood. The receptor set was obtained from a woman in her forties in good health.

The chain recombines TRBV4-2 with TRBJ1-1, with 12 bases matching TRBD1. Germline V gene sequence: CDR1 LGHNA, CDR2 YNFKEQ. V lost 5 bases and J lost 1; bases outside the gene matches: 5. CDR3 length equals 16 residues. The CDR3 reads CASSIGTGGRNTEAFF. CDR3 sequence (DNA): TGTGCCAGCAGCATTGGGACAGGGGGCAGGAACACTGAAGCTTTCTTT.

The genes are TRBV5-1 and TRBJ1-1, with D uncertain. Trimming stripped 0 bases from V and 4 bases from J, with 10 bases between. Per the germline V gene, CDR1 is SGHRS and CDR2 is YFSETQ. The CDR3 runs 14 residues. As DNA, the CDR3 is TGCGCCAGCAGCTTGGCAGGTATGGGCACTGAAGCTTTCTTT. This sequence encodes CASSLAGMGTEAFF.

This clone appeared a few times. The V call is TRBV19, the J call TRBJ1-5; 8 bases are a match to TRBD1. This CDR3 comprises 16 residues. The trim removed 8 bases at V and 5 bases at J, leaving 14 bases unmatched. The V gene's germline CDR1 is LNHDA and CDR2 SQIVND (reference sequence). DNA for the CDR3: TGTGCCAGTGGAAACCCGAGGACAGGGCAAGATCAGCCCCAGCATTTT. Translating it yields CASGNPRTGQDQPQHF.

The chain carries TRBV6-1 and TRBJ2-7; a possible D gene is TRBD1 (6 bases). The CDR3 totals 13 residues. CDR1 is MNHNS and CDR2 is SASEGT in the germline V gene. The ends were cut back, 4 bases at V and 5 bases at J, with 12 bases in the middle. The CDR3 loop reads CASSGNRVHEQYF. In nucleotides, the CDR3 is TGTGCCAGCAGTGGCAACAGGGTCCACGAGCAGTACTTC.

The chain carries TRBV6-1 and TRBJ1-5; maybe TRBD1 (5 bases). V was clipped by 4 bases and J by 7 bases, with 11 bases between them. In germline, CDR1 is MNHNS, CDR2 SASEGT. The CDR3 length is 13 residues. CDR3 sequence: CASSGQRGQPQHF. The CDR3 bases are TGTGCCAGCAGTGGACAGCGGGGCCAGCCCCAGCATTTT.

This clone showed up just a few times. The chain recombines TRBV7-2 with TRBJ2-1; D perhaps matches TRBD2 (6 bases). The V gene lost 5 bases and the J gene lost 4 bases, with 12 bases spanning the gap. CDR3 length: 14 residues. Germline loops: CDR1 SGHTA, CDR2 FQGNSA. CDR3 nucleotide sequence: TGTGCCAGCAGCCACGGGGGATCTTACAATGAGCAGTTCTTC. Translation: CASSHGGSYNEQFF.

This chain joins TRBV4-3 and TRBJ2-2, with D maybe TRBD2 (5 bases). This CDR3 contains 13 residues. Germline V lookup: CDR1 LGHNA, CDR2 YSLEER. V was pared by 1 base and J by 6 bases, with 6 bases between. CDR3 bases: TGCGCCAGCAGCCAAGTGCGGGCCGGGGAGCTGTTTTTT. Encoded protein: CASSQVRAGELFF.

The rearrangement joins TRBV5-4 to TRBJ1-6, with unresolved D. The CDR3 is 16 residues long. Per germline, CDR1 SGHNT and CDR2 YYREEE (reference sequence). With 3 bases removed from V and 0 bases from J, the gap between germline ends came to 10 bases. CDR3 region: CASSSAGSSYNSPLHF. CDR3 in DNA: TGTGCCAGCAGCTCCGCAGGCAGCTCCTATAATTCACCCCTCCACTTT.

This clone was found once. The chain uses TRBV15 and TRBJ1-2, with 7 bases matching TRBD1. J lost 8 bases, V lost 0 bases, and 9 bases had no gene match. Germline CDR1 is LNHNV and CDR2 is YYDKDF (reference sequence). This CDR3 is 15 amino acids long. CDR3 in DNA: TGTGCCACCAGCAGAGATCGCAGACAGGGTTCGGGCTACACCTTC. It is translated as CATSRDRRQGSGYTF.

The rearrangement links TRBV4-1 to TRBJ2-7; perhaps TRBD2 as D (6 bases). The CDR3 is made up of 17 amino acids. V was clipped by 0 bases and J by 2 bases, with 17 bases between them. Germline loops: CDR1 MGHRA, CDR2 YSYEKL. CDR3 amino acids: CASSQEPLSGGTYEQYF. The CDR3 bases are TGCGCCAGCAGCCAAGAACCTCTTTCCGGGGGAACCTACGAGCAGTACTTC.

In this sample, this clone turned up a few times. The CDR3 coding sequence is TGTGCCAGTAACGGGGGACAGTCTTACGAGCAGTACTTC. It codes for CASNGGQSYEQYF. The chain links TRBV19 to TRBJ2-7; D is possibly TRBD1 (7 bases). The CDR3 covers 13 residues. Between the trimmed V and J ends, which lost 7 bases and 4 bases, there was a span of 14 bases. CDR1 and CDR2 from the germline V gene are LNHDA and SQIVND (reference sequence).

The rearrangement uses TRBV7-2 and TRBJ2-7; 11 nucleotides match TRBD1. In germline, CDR1 is SGHTA, CDR2 FQGNSA. The CDR3 contains 16 residues. The trim removed 1 base at V and 6 bases at J, leaving 8 bases unmatched. DNA for the CDR3: TGTGCCAGCAGCTTAGGGCCCGGGACAGGGGGTGTCGAGCAGTACTTC. It translates to CASSLGPGTGGVEQYF.

The rearrangement joins TRBV5-1 to TRBJ1-3; D gene unclear. V was cut by 0 bases and J by 0 bases, with 10 bases left in between. The germline V gene has CDR1 SGHRS and CDR2 YFSETQ. The CDR3 length is 16 residues. CDR3 nucleotide sequence: TGCGCCAGCAGCTTGGCCCAGGCAAGCTCTGGAAACACCATATATTTT. This encodes CASSLAQASSGNTIYF.

This clone was observed once. The rearrangement uses TRBV7-2 and TRBJ2-5; tentatively, D is TRBD2 (6 bases). In germline, CDR1 is SGHTA, CDR2 FQGNSA. Trimming removed 5 bases at V and 2 bases at J, with 15 bases between. CDR3 length: 15 residues. CDR3 in amino acids: CASSGAGRGQETQYF. The CDR3 DNA reads as TGTGCCAGCAGCGGCGCGGGACGGGGGCAAGAGACCCAGTACTTC.

V and J are TRBV7-9 and TRBJ2-5; possibly TRBD1 for D (6 bases). The CDR3 has 15 residues. V was cut by 2 bases and J by 4 bases, with 14 bases left in between. The germline gives CDR1 SEHNR, CDR2 FQNEAQ (reference sequence). Written as DNA, the CDR3 is TGTGCCAGCAGCTTACTAGGGGGTGCGGGAGAGACCCAGTACTTC. Its protein product is CASSLLGGAGETQYF.

The rearrangement links TRBV2 to TRBJ1-6; the match to TRBD1 covers 9 bases. CDR3 length: 13 residues. Germline trimming cut 8 bases from V and 10 bases from J; bases unmatched to any gene: 6. CDR1 is SNHLY, CDR2 FYNNEI, per germline. CDR3 nucleotides: TGTGCCAGCGCGGGACAGGGTGCATCACCCCTCCACTTT. Protein sequence: CASAGQGASPLHF.

This chain connects TRBV29-1 to TRBJ1-2; D might be TRBD1 (6 bases). The CDR3 is 13 residues long. V was shortened by 4 bases and J by 1 base, with 10 bases between the two germline ends. The V gene's germline CDR1 is SQVTM and CDR2 ANQGSEA. CDR3 protein: CSVAGVGNYGYTF. In DNA form, the CDR3 reads TGCAGCGTTGCAGGGGTTGGTAACTATGGCTACACCTTC.

V is TRBV28 and J is TRBJ1-2, with TRBD1 matching over 9 bases. V was clipped by 5 bases and J by 4 bases; unmatched bases: 8. The CDR3 runs 15 residues. CDR1 is MDHEN, CDR2 SYDVKM, per germline. As DNA, the CDR3 is TGTGCCAGCAGTCCGACGGGACAGGGCCTCTATGGCTACACCTTC. Amino acids: CASSPTGQGLYGYTF.

This clone was counted only a few times. This chain uses TRBV18 with TRBJ1-1; D may be TRBD1 (5 bases). The CDR3 length is 13 residues. V lost 2 bases and J lost 7, with 11 bases in between. Germline V gene sequence: CDR1 KGHSH, CDR2 LQKENI. CDR3 coding DNA: TGTGCCAGCTCACCATCGGGCCAGGGTGAAGCTTTCTTT. Protein product: CASSPSGQGEAFF.

This chain uses TRBV7-2 with TRBJ2-3, with 7 bases matching TRBD1. There are 16 residues in the CDR3. Germline V gene data show CDR1 as SGHTA and CDR2 as FQGNSA. Trimming cost V 5 bases and J 6 bases; bases outside gene matches: 14. The CDR3: CASSLRADRVHDTQYF. The CDR3 DNA is TGTGCCAGCAGCCTTCGCGCCGACAGGGTTCACGATACGCAGTATTTT.

The chain recombines TRBV2 with TRBJ2-5, with a weak D call TRBD2 (6 bases). V lost 3 bases and J lost 1, with 9 bases in between. The germline CDR1 and CDR2 sequences are SNHLY and FYNNEI. This CDR3 has 14 amino acids. DNA of the CDR3: TGTGCCAGCAGTGATCGGCGGGGCCAAGAGACCCAGTACTTC. This sequence encodes CASSDRRGQETQYF.

The CDR3 is CSVTSGAGNTIYF. As DNA, the CDR3 is TGCAGCGTTACCTCAGGGGCGGGAAACACCATATATTTT. The rearrangement uses TRBV29-1 and TRBJ1-3, with D maybe TRBD1 (6 bases). V lost 5 bases, J lost 4 bases, and 12 bases lay in between. The germline V gene encodes CDR1 SQVTM and CDR2 ANQGSEA. The CDR3 loop spans 13 amino acids.

The DNA of the CDR3 is TGCGCCAGCAGCAAACTAACCGGGACAGCAAGAGATACGCAGTATTTT. The encoded protein is CASSKLTGTARDTQYF. The chain is built from TRBV5-1 and TRBJ2-3; 7 positions agree with TRBD1. The CDR3 is 16 residues long. Germline V gene sequence: CDR1 SGHRS, CDR2 YFSETQ. The J segment lost 5 bases and the V segment lost 4 bases, leaving 13 bases of the junction unmatched.

The rearrangement uses TRBV5-6 and TRBJ2-2; possible D gene TRBD2, 5 bases. The CDR3 sequence is 17 residues long. Germline values: CDR1 SGHDT, CDR2 YYEEEE. V was clipped by 4 bases and J by 1 base, with 17 bases between them. The CDR3 coding sequence is TGTGCCAGCAGCAGGGCCCCCGGACTGGGGAACACCGGGGAGCTGTTTTTT. Its protein product is CASSRAPGLGNTGELFF.

V gene TRBV12-2 combines with J gene TRBJ2-7; TRBD2, the D gene given by the table, was not confirmed from the DNA. TRBV12-2 is described as a pseudogene. This CDR3 is 20 amino acids long. The DNA of the CDR3 is TGTGCAAGTCGCTTTTGGACTATGGGACTAGCGGGGGCCATAACCTACGAGCAGTACTTC. This codes for CASRFWTMGLAGAITYEQYF.

This sequence joins TRBV7-2 and TRBJ2-7, with 8 bases aligning to TRBD1. Trimming removed 4 bases from V and 6 bases from J; junction bases left unmatched: 2. This CDR3 is 12 amino acids long. The germline V gene encodes CDR1 SGHTA and CDR2 FQGNSA. The CDR3 loop reads CASSSGGFEQYF. The CDR3 DNA reads as TGTGCCAGCAGCTCAGGGGGCTTCGAGCAGTACTTC. The full variable domain, its missing parts supplied by reference TRBV7-2 and TRBJ2-7, is GAGVSQSPSNKVTEKGKDVELRCDPISGHTALYWYRQSLGQGLEFLIYFQGNSAPDKSGLPSDRFSAERTGGSVSTLTIQRTQQEDSAVYLCASSSGGFEQYFGPGTRLTVT.

The V gene is TRBV7-8, the J gene TRBJ2-2, with 9 bases that match TRBD1. Per the germline V gene, CDR1 is SGHVS and CDR2 is FQNEAQ. Trimming at V came to 4 bases and at J to 3 bases, leaving 9 bases not matched to a gene. The CDR3 loop spans 17 amino acids. CDR3 sequence reads: CASSYGTGTMDTGELFF. The CDR3 DNA follows: TGTGCCAGCAGCTACGGGACAGGGACAATGGACACCGGGGAGCTGTTTTTT.